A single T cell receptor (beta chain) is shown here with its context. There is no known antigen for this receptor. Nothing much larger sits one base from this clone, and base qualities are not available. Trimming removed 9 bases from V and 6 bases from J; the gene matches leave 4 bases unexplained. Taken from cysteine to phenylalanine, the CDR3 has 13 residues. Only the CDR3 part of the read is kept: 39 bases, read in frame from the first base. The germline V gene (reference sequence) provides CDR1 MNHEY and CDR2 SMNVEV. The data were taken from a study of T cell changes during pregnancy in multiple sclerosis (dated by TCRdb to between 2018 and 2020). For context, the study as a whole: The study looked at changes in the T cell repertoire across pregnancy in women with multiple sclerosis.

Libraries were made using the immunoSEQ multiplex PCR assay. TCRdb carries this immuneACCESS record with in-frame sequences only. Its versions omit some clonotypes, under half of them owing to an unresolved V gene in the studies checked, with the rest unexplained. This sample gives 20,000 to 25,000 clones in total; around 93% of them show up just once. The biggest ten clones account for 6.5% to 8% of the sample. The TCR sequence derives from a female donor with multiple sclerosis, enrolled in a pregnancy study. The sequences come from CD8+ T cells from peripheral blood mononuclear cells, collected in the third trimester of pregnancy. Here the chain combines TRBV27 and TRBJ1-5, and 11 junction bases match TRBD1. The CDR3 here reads CARLGQGVQPQHF. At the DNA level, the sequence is TGTGCCAGATTGGGACAGGGGGTTCAGCCCCAGCATTTT.